Sequencing of this T cell receptor beta chain was carried out in a study of blood T cell repertoires in COVID-19. About the research overall: The cDNA or gDNA used as material had been derived from T cells, B-cell-depleted T cells, or PBMCs.

Sequencing was performed with immunoSEQ multiplex PCR; in TCRdb, only in-frame clones are kept and a portion is missing. The sample has roughly 300,000 clones; approximately 86% are singletons. The germline V gene encodes CDR1 KGHSH and CDR2 LQKENI. The CDR3 sequence is 15 residues long. V lost 1 base and J lost 0, with 9 bases in between. The J gene is TRBJ1-1, the V gene TRBV18, with D possibly being TRBD1 (5 bases). The clonotype comes from a young man with active or convalescent COVID-19. The sequenced sample consisted of peripheral blood. The CDR3 DNA is TGTGCCAGCTCACCACGGGCAGGGTTGAACACTGAAGCTTTCTTT. This sequence encodes CASSPRAGLNTEAFF.